This T cell receptor (beta chain) was identified during a study of B cell selection in AIRE deficiency. Sorting defined conventional CD4 T cells as CD4+CD127+. Profiled with immunoSEQ multiplex PCR; TCRdb holds only in-frame clones, not every one. This sample has roughly 23,000 clones, with roughly 97% found just once. As regards this clone: Its antigen is currently unknown.

This CDR3 comprises 17 residues. The ends lost 5 bases at V and 7 bases at J; junction bases unmatched: 11. Germline CDR1 and CDR2: LNHDA and SQIVND (reference sequence). Study-level findings and limits: Around 31% of healthy-shared Treg TCRbeta sequences appeared in patient Tconv cells.

This receptor was obtained from a human donor with AIRE deficiency. V gene TRBV19 combines with J gene TRBJ2-4; the match to TRBD2 covers 13 bases. Input material: conventional CD4+ T cells sorted from PBMCs. The CDR3 loop reads CASSFRTSGRRWNIQYF. CDR3 coding DNA: TGTGCCAGTAGTTTCCGGACTAGCGGGAGACGGTGGAACATTCAGTACTTC.